The clone carrying this T cell receptor (beta chain) has just a few counts. Germline-derived CDR1 and CDR2 are MNHNY and SVGAGI (reference sequence). The CDR3 is 11 amino acids. Deletions cut 0 bases from V and 8 bases from J, with 2 bases between. The data derive from a study of blood T cell repertoires in COVID-19. Overall study: Acute and convalescent COVID-19 specimens originated in the United States, Italy and Spain. PBMCs, B-cell-depleted T cells, or T cells were the source of the cDNA or gDNA that made up the material.

The protocol was immunoSEQ multiplex PCR, while the TCRdb copy is restricted to in-frame clones and leaves out a portion. The table includes more than 150,000 clones, roughly 90% detected once. The J gene is TRBJ2-1, the V gene TRBV6-6; D is undetermined. The sequence came from a man aged 45 to 65 with acute or convalescent COVID-19. Sequenced input: peripheral blood. CDR3 region: CASSYSYEQFF. CDR3 sequence (DNA): TGTGCCAGCAGTTACTCCTATGAGCAGTTCTTC.